Presented here are 2 T cell receptor beta chains from one specimen sequenced in a study of spatial heterogeneity in lung cancer. TCRdb processed the 5' RACE reads anew with MiXCR; each CDR3 protein has one entry. The sample lists 13,000 or so distinct CDR3 sequences; approximately 3.8% were seen once. The time point denotes: sample taken at primary tumor resection. This material consisted of PBMCs, taken at surgery. The receptor source for this set is a male donor with early-stage non-small cell lung cancer.

This clonotype was counted ten times or more. The rearrangement uses TRBV7-9 and TRBJ2-3, with D hard to call. In germline, CDR1 is SEHNR, CDR2 FQNEAQ (reference sequence). The CDR3 length is 15 residues. Trimming removed 1 base from V and 1 base from J, with 9 bases in between. CDR3 sequence: CASSLGLDGTDTQYF. In DNA, the CDR3 is TGTGCCAGCAGCTTAGGCCTAGATGGCACAGATACGCAGTATTTT. The variable domain in full, completed from reference TRBV7-9 and TRBJ2-3, reads DTGVSQNPRHKITKRGQNVTFRCDPISEHNRLYWYRQTLGQGPEFLTYFQNEAQLEKSRLLSDRFSAERPKGSFSTLEIQRTEQGDSAMYLCASSLGLDGTDTQYFGPGTRLTVL.

This clonotype was counted ten times or more. Germline is not matched at one junction end, which may reflect a read error. The CDR3 region has the DNA TGCAGTGCTAGTCCGGGACAGGGCACGACAATCTTC. Encoded protein: CSASPGQGTTIF. The chain has TRBV20-1 and TRBJ1-2, with 9 bases fitting TRBD1. Germline V gene lookup returns CDR1 DFQATT and CDR2 SNEGSKA (reference sequence). The CDR3 runs to 12 residues.